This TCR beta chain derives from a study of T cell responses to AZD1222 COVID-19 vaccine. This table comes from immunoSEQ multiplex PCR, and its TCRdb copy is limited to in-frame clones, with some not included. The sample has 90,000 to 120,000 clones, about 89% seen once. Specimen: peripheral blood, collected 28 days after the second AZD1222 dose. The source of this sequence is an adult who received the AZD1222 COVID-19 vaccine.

CDR3 nucleotides: TGTGCCAGTAGTATCGGGGTGGGGCTCCCGAACACTGAAGCTTTCTTT. Protein: CASSIGVGLPNTEAFF. The gene calls are TRBV19 and TRBJ1-1, with D possibly matching TRBD1 (5 bases). CDR1 LNHDA and CDR2 SQIVND come from the germline V gene (reference sequence). With 3 bases removed from V and 1 base from J, the gap between germline ends came to 15 bases. CDR3 length: 16 residues.